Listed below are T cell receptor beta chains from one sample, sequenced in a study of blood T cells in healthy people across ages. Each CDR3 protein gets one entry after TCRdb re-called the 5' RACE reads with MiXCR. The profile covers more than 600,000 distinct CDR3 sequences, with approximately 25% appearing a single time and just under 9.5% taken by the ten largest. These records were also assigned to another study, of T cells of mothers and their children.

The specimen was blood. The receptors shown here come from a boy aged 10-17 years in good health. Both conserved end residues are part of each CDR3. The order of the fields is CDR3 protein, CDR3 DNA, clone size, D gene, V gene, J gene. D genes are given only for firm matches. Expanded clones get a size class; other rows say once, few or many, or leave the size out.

CASSWTVGEGNTIYF	TGTGCCAGCAGCTGGACCGTGGGAGAAGGAAACACCATATATTTT	.	.	TRBV5-5	TRBJ1-3
CASAHLGETQYF	TGTGCCAGCGCACACCTGGGGGAGACCCAGTACTTC	.	.	TRBV27	TRBJ2-5
CASSFSVGGAYEQYF	TGCGCCAGCAGCTTTTCTGTAGGAGGAGCCTACGAGCAGTACTTC	.	.	TRBV5-1	TRBJ2-7
CASSSFYRDSIPFF	TGTGCCAGCAGTTCGTTCTATAGGGACTCGATTCCCTTCTTC	.	.	TRBV27	TRBJ2-5
CASSYDRANEQFF	TGTGCCAGCAGTTACGACAGGGCCAATGAGCAGTTCTTC	.	TRBD1	TRBV11-2	TRBJ2-1
CASSVEPLGGGDRGTEAFF	TGTGCCAGCAGCGTAGAACCACTAGGGGGCGGGGACCGAGGAACTGAAGCTTTCTTT	.	TRBD1	TRBV9	TRBJ1-1
CASRAQGNQPQHF	TGTGCCAGCAGGGCACAGGGAAATCAGCCCCAGCATTTT	.	.	TRBV6-2/TRBV6-3	TRBJ1-5
CAISSDRSDTGELFF	TGTGCCATCAGTTCCGACCGCTCCGATACCGGGGAGCTGTTTTTT	.	.	TRBV10-3	TRBJ2-2
CAISESRGGTDTQYF	TGTGCCATCAGTGAGTCTAGGGGGGGCACAGATACGCAGTATTTT	.	.	TRBV10-3	TRBJ2-3
CSVELSYGYTF	TGCAGCGTTGAGCTCAGCTATGGCTACACCTTC	.	.	TRBV29-1	TRBJ1-2
CASSPRTGLNYGYTF	TGTGCCAGCAGCCCCCGGACAGGCCTTAACTATGGCTACACCTTC	.	TRBD1	TRBV13	TRBJ1-2
CASSLDPVLEVSYEQYF	TGTGCCAGCAGCTTAGATCCCGTACTAGAGGTCTCCTACGAGCAGTACTTC	.	.	TRBV11-2	TRBJ2-7
CASNPGGDEKLFF	TGTGCCAGCAACCCCGGGGGGGATGAAAAACTGTTTTTT	few	.	TRBV7-9	TRBJ1-4
CASSQERWVGGHNEQFF	TGCGCCAGCAGCCAAGAAAGGTGGGTCGGGGGCCACAATGAGCAGTTCTTC	few	.	TRBV4-1	TRBJ2-1
CASSVPSDSYEQYF	TGTGCCAGCAGTGTTCCTAGCGACTCCTACGAGCAGTACTTC	few	.	TRBV2	TRBJ2-7
CASSVAEDIYTGELFF	TGTGCCAGCAGCGTAGCCGAAGACATCTACACCGGGGAGCTGTTTTTT	.	.	TRBV9	TRBJ2-2
CASSTGLRTEAFF	TGTGCCAGCAGTACAGGGCTGCGGACTGAAGCCTTCTTT	few	.	TRBV12-3/TRBV12-4	TRBJ1-1
CASSGVGAGDQETQYF	TGTGCCAGCAGCGGCGTGGGGGCAGGGGACCAAGAGACCCAGTACTTC	few	.	TRBV5-6	TRBJ2-5
CASSQESSGSWETQYF	TGCGCCAGCAGCCAAGAATCCAGCGGGAGTTGGGAGACCCAGTACTTC	few	TRBD2	TRBV4-1	TRBJ2-5
CASSLLQVNTEAFF	TGTGCCAGCAGCTTACTACAGGTGAACACTGAAGCTTTCTTT	.	.	TRBV7-9	TRBJ1-1
CASRFRLAGGYEQYF	TGTGCCAGCAGGTTTCGACTAGCGGGGGGCTACGAGCAGTACTTC	few	TRBD2	TRBV6-5	TRBJ2-7
CASSHSGLAAGELFF	TGTGCCAGCAGCCACTCGGGACTAGCAGCGGGGGAGCTGTTTTTT	.	TRBD2	TRBV11-3	TRBJ2-2